Included here is one TCR beta chain sequence, with context. Its cognate antigen has yet to be identified. Within one base of it there is no much larger clone, and no base qualities were kept. The collaborating institutions used their own protocols to collect whole blood in K2EDTA tubes. Collaborator samples were shipped for TCRbeta analysis as frozen whole blood, isolated PBMCs, or DNA extracted from either sample type. The germline V gene yields MGHDK for CDR1 and SYGVNS for CDR2. The CDR3, cysteine through phenylalanine, is 14 amino acids long. The only DNA kept is the CDR3, 42 bases in frame from the first base. Trimming at the junction amounts to 1 base on V and 7 bases on J, and the germline ends lie 13 bases apart. This sample is drawn from a study of blood T cell repertoires in COVID-19 (dated by TCRdb to 2018 to 2021). Some background on the complete study: Samples covering the acute and convalescent phases of COVID-19 were provided by collaborators in the United States, Italy and Spain. Where available, HLA class I and class II types were obtained from metadata supplied by the sample provider rather than from assay-based typing. The dataset comprised deeply sampled blood TCRbeta repertoires from subjects exposed to, actively infected with, or recovered from COVID-19. The material from the prospective study consisted of cDNA or gDNA derived from T cells, B-cell-depleted T cells, or PBMCs. The sample metadata nearly always contained a de-identified subject ID, COVID-19 status, age in years and sex. The repertoires were released in a freely available public database intended as a resource for research on the immune response to SARS-CoV-2. The samples were drawn from two sources: the first 160 participants of the ongoing ImmuneRACE study, and 1,254 subjects contributed by 6 global collaborators.

Results and caveats for the whole study, not just this receptor: The quantity of clinical and demographic metadata differed by source and by participant and was supplied without curation.

The immunoSEQ Assay, a bias-controlled multiplex PCR, was used to amplify TCRbeta CDR3 regions from genomic DNA. The study's processing was this. Within the assay, amplification of reference gene primers was used to estimate how many nucleated cells each sample contained. To quantify the absolute abundance of each unique TCRbeta CDR3 rearrangement, sequence reads were collapsed and filtered. Productive Simpson clonality was computed per sample as the square root of Simpson's diversity index over productive rearrangements. TCRdb provides this immuneACCESS table in a form limited to in-frame rearrangements. Some clones are lacking; in checked studies, under half of them reflect an unresolved V gene, and why the rest are absent is not known. V, J and clone size reflect that table, while D and trimming were determined from the DNA. This sample is represented by about 120,000 clones; 65% to 90% of them were singletons. Under 13% of the sample is in the top ten clones.

Source material: peripheral blood. The receptor comes from an elderly man with acute or convalescent COVID-19. The receptor chain draws on TRBV25-1 and TRBJ1-2, with no confidently assigned D gene. The DNA is TGTGCCAGCAGTGAATCTGGGTCAGCGGCTGGCTACACCTTC. The resulting protein is CASSESGSAAGYTF.